Listed below are T cell receptor beta chains from one sample, sequenced in a study of response to subunit inactivated influenza vaccine. TCRdb itself ran the RT-PCR reads through MiXCR, one entry per CDR3 protein. The sample holds about 180,000 distinct CDR3 sequences, roughly 8.7% seen once. Sequences were derived from non-naive T cells sorted from PBMCs, sampled on the day of vaccination. The receptors were gathered from a man aged 50 or older who received an inactivated influenza vaccine. Both conserved end residues are trimmed from each CDR3.

v_gene	j_gene	CDR3aa
TRBV27	TRBJ2-3	ASSLGAAGTQY
TRBV14	TRBJ2-2	ASSPTNTGELF
TRBV30	TRBJ1-6	AWSFEGRFNSPLH
TRBV12-3/TRBV12-4	TRBJ1-5	ASSFGPQPQH
TRBV7-2	TRBJ2-7	ASRRIGTSGDPKY
TRBV6-1	TRBJ1-1	ASRRGGWDTEAF
TRBV20-1	TRBJ1-2	SAANRDRGLGYT
TRBV30	TRBJ1-6	AWSRGHHNSPLH
TRBV29-1	TRBJ2-7	SAKGTVGEQY
TRBV3-1	TRBJ1-1	ASSQDSGGMAGAEAF
TRBV2	TRBJ2-5	ASSDGGSADETQY
TRBV15	TRBJ2-7	ATSRGRGPVSYEQY
TRBV20-1	TRBJ2-1	SARGGAGGLVEKF
TRBV6-5	TRBJ2-1	ASSYSRGLAGSEQF
TRBV6-1	TRBJ1-3	ASRQGGSGNTIY
TRBV10-3	TRBJ2-4	AISESNKGDHIQY
TRBV7-6	TRBJ2-1	ASSLGGDRADRF
TRBV20-1	TRBJ1-6	SARDRLGRGGSPLH
TRBV6-1	TRBJ2-1	ASSERWVGEQF
TRBV6-2/TRBV6-3	TRBJ2-2	ASSYALTNTGELF
TRBV5-4	TRBJ1-1	SIGGQNTEAF
TRBV7-3	TRBJ2-7	ASSLTYGGEQY
TRBV6-2/TRBV6-3	TRBJ2-7	ASSRQQGFSHEQY
TRBV5-1	TRBJ2-3	ASSLGQGIDTQY
TRBV2	TRBJ2-5	ASLEVVETQY
TRBV7-3	TRBJ2-2	ASSLTTGFGTGELF
TRBV7-2	TRBJ2-3	ASSLVSSGGGDTQY
TRBV5-1	TRBJ1-1	ASSLHGRTEAF
TRBV7-2	TRBJ1-5	ASSLGQGNNQPQH
TRBV29-1	TRBJ1-1	STIRTDPGAEAF
TRBV9	TRBJ2-3	ASSVGRASGGFTDTQY
TRBV25-1	TRBJ2-7	ASSPGGHYEQY
TRBV27	TRBJ2-1	ASSSGASGGLSSYNEQF
TRBV5-4	TRBJ2-5	ASSLGQGALETQY
TRBV18	TRBJ2-1	ASSPPATGGPSSYNEQF
TRBV4-1	TRBJ1-2	ASSPEENRRHGYT
TRBV9	TRBJ2-3	ASSLNPSGITDTQY
TRBV28	TRBJ2-1	ASILGGTNNNEQF
TRBV5-1	TRBJ1-1	ASSQGESSNTEAF
TRBV3-1	TRBJ2-2	ASSPQPMTGSNTGELF
TRBV15	TRBJ1-5	ATTRAGGAGNQPQH
TRBV15	TRBJ2-2	ATSREQGSGELF
TRBV6-1	TRBJ2-2	ASRARAGELF
TRBV24-1	TRBJ2-1	ATSGRGNEQF
TRBV7-6	TRBJ2-2	ASSLGTGGELNTGELF
TRBV7-2	TRBJ2-3	ASSLRTSGRVDTQY